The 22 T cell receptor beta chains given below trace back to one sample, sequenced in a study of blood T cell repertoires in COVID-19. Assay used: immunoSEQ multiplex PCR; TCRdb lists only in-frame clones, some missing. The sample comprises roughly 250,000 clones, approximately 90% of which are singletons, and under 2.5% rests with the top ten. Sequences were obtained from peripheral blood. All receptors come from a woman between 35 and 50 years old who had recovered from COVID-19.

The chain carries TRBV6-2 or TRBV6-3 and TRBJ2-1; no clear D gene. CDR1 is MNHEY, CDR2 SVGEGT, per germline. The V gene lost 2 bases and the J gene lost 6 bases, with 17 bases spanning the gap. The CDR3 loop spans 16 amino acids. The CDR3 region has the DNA TGTGCCAGCAGTTACCCCGGGTCCCCTCAAAGCAATGAGCAGTTCTTC. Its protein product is CASSYPGSPQSNEQFF.

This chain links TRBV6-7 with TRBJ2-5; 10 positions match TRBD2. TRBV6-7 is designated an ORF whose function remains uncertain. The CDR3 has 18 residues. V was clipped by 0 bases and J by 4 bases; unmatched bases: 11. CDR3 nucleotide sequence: TGTGCCAGCAGTTACTCGCCCCTAGCGGGAGATCTCGGAGAGACCCAGTACTTC. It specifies CASSYSPLAGDLGETQYF.

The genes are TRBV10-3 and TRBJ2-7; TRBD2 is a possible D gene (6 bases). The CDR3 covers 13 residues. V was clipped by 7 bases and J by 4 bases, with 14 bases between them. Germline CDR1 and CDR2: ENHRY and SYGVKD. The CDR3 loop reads CAIKTAAGYEQYF. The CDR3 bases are TGTGCCATCAAGACCGCGGCGGGGTACGAGCAGTACTTC.

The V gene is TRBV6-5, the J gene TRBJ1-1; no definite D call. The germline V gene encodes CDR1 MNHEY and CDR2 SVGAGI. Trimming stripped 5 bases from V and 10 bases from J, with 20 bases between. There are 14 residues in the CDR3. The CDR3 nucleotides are TGTGCCAGCAGTCCACAGCTCATGACGGTTGGAGCTTTCTTT. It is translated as CASSPQLMTVGAFF.

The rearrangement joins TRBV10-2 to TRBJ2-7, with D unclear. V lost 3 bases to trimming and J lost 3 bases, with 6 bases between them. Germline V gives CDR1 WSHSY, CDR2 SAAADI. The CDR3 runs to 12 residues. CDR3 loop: CASSDIVYEQYF. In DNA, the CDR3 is TGCGCCAGCAGTGATATAGTCTACGAGCAGTACTTC.

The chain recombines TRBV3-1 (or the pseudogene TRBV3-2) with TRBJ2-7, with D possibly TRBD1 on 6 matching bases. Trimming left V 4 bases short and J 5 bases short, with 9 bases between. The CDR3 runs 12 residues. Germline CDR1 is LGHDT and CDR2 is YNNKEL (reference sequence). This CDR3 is CASSRRGDEQYF. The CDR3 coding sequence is TGTGCCAGCAGCCGCAGGGGAGACGAGCAGTACTTC.

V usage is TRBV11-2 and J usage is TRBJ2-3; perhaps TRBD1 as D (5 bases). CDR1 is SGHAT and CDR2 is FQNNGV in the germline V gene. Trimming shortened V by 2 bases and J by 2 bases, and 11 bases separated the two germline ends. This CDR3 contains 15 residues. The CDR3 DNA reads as TGTGCCAGCAGCTTACGGCAGGGATACACAGATACGCAGTATTTT. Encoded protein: CASSLRQGYTDTQYF.

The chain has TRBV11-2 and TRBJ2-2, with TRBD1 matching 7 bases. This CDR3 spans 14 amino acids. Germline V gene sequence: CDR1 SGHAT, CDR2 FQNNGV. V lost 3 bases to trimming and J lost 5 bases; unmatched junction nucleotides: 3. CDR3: CASSFGTVTGELFF. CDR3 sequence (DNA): TGTGCCAGCAGCTTCGGGACAGTTACCGGGGAGCTGTTTTTT.

CDR3 DNA: TGTGCCAGCACCGGACTCAGAGCCCAGCCCCAGCATTTT. Encoded protein: CASTGLRAQPQHF. The chain employs TRBV6-5 and TRBJ1-5, with D unresolved. The CDR3 covers 13 residues. The V end lost 7 bases, the J end lost 7 bases, and 14 bases lay between the germline ends. Per germline, CDR1 MNHEY and CDR2 SVGAGI.

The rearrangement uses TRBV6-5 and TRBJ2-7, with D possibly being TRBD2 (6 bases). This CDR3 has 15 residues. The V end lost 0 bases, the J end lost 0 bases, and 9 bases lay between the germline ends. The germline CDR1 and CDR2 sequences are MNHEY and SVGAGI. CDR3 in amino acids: CASSYSRGSSYEQYF. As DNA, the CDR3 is TGTGCCAGCAGTTACTCGCGGGGCAGCTCCTACGAGCAGTACTTC.

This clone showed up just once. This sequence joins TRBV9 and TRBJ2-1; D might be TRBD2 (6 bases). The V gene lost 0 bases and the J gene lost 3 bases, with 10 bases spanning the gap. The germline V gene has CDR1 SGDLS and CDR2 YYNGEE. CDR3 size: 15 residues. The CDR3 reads CASSVAGTLYNEQFF. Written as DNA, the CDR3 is TGTGCCAGCAGCGTAGCCGGGACTCTCTACAATGAGCAGTTCTTC.

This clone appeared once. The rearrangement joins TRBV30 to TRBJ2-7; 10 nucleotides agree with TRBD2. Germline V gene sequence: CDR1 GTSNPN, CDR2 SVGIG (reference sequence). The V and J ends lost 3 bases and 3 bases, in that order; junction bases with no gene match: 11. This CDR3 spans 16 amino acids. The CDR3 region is CAWRPLLAGTYYEQYF. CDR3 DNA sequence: TGTGCCTGGAGGCCGTTACTAGCGGGGACCTACTACGAGCAGTACTTC.

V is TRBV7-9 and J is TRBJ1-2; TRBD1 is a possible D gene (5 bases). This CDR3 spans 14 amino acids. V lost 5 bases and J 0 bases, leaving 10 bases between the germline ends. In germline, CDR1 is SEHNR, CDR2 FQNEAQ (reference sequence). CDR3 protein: CASSLAGPNYGYTF. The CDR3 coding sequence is TGTGCCAGCAGCCTGGCGGGGCCTAACTATGGCTACACCTTC.

The CDR3 DNA follows: TGCGCCAGCAGCTGGGGACTAGCGGGGGCCGGGCGAGGCACAGATACGCAGTATTTT. Encoded protein: CASSWGLAGAGRGTDTQYF. The chain employs TRBV5-1 and TRBJ2-3; 14 bases agree with TRBD2. Per germline, CDR1 SGHRS and CDR2 YFSETQ. This CDR3 has 19 residues. V lost 3 bases to trimming and J lost 1 base; unmatched junction nucleotides: 10.

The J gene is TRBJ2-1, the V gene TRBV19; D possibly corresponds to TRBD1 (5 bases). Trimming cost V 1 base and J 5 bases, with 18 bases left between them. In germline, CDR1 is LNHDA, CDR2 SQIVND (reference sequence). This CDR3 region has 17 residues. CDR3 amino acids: CASSIGQGGPANNEQFF. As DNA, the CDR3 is TGTGCCAGTAGTATAGGTCAGGGTGGTCCCGCGAACAATGAGCAGTTCTTC.

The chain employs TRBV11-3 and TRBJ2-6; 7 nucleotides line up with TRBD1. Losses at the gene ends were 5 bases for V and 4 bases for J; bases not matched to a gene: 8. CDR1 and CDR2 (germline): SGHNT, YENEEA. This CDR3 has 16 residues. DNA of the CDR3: TGTGCCAGCAGCCCCACAGGGGTTGCGGGGGCCAACGTCCTGACTTTC. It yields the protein CASSPTGVAGANVLTF.

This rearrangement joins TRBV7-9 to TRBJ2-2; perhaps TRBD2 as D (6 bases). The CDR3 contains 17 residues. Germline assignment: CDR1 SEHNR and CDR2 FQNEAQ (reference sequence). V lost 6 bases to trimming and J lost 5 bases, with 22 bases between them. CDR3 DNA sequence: TGTGCCAGCAGATATAGACTGGGAGGACGCAATACCGGGGAGCTGTTTTTT. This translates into CASRYRLGGRNTGELFF.

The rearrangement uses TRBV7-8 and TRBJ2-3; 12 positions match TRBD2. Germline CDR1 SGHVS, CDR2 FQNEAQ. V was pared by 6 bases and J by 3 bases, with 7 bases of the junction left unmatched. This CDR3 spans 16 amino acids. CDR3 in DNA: TGTGCCAGCAGTTCCAGACTAGCGGGGGTAACAGATACGCAGTATTTT. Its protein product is CASSSRLAGVTDTQYF.

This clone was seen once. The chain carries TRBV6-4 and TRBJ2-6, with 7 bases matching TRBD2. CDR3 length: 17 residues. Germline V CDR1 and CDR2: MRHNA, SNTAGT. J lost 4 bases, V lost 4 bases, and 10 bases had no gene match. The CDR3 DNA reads TGTGCCAGCAGTGGACAGCCAGGGAGGGTCGGGGCCAACGTCCTGACTTTC. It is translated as CASSGQPGRVGANVLTF.

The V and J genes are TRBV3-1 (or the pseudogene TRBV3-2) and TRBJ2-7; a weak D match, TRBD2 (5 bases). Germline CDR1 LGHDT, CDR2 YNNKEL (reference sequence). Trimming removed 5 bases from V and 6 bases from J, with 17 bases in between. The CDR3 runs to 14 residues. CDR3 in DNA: TGTGCCAGCAGCTACCGGGCCGGGAACGGCGAGCAGTACTTC. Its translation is CASSYRAGNGEQYF.

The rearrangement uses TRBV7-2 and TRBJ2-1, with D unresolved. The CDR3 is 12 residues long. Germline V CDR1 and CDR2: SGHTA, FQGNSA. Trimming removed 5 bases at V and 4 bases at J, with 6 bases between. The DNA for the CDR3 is TGTGCCAGCAGCCCCAGGTACAATGAGCAGTTCTTC. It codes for CASSPRYNEQFF.

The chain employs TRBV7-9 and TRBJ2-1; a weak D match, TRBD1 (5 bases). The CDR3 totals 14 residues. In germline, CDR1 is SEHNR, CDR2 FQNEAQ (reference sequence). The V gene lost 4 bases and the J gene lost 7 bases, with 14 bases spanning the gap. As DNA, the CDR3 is TGTGCCAGCAGCTCCATCCAAAGGGGTAATGAGCAGTTCTTC. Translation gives CASSSIQRGNEQFF.